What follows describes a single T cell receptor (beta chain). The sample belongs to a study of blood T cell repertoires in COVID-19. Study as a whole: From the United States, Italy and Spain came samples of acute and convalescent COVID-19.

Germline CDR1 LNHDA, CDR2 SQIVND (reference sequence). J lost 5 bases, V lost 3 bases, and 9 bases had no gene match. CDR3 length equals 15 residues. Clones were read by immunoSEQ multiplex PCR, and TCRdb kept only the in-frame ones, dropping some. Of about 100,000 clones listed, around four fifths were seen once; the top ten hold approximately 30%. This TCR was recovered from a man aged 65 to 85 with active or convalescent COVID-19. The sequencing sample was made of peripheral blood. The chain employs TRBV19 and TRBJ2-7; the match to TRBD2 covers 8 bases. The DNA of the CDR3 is TGTGCCAGTAGTATCCAAGCGGGAGTAGGTAACGAGCAGTACTTC. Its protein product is CASSIQAGVGNEQYF.